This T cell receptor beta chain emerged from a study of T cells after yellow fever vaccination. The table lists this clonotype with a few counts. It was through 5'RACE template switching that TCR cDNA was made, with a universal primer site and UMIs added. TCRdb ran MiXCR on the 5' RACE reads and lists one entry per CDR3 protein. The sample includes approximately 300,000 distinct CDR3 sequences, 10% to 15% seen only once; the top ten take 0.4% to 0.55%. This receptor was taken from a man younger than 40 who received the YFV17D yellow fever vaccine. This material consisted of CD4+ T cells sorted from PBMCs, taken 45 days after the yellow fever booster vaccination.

The CDR3 here is CASSQGSGGGVTQYF. CDR3 bases: TGTGCCAGCAGCCAAGGGAGCGGGGGAGGAGTTACGCAGTATTTT. The chain uses TRBV3-1 and TRBJ2-3; TRBD2 matches at 8 bases. Germline V gene lookup returns CDR1 LGHDT and CDR2 YNNKEL (reference sequence). This CDR3 comprises 15 residues. The J segment lost 8 bases and the V segment lost 1 base, leaving 8 bases of the junction unmatched.